The rows below give T cell receptor beta chains drawn from one sample of a study of T-cell reconstitution after alpha-beta-depleted transplantation in children. MiXCR was run by TCRdb on the PCR reads, yielding one entry per CDR3 protein. The sample yields 65,000 to 90,000 distinct CDR3 sequences, approximately 11% seen once. The sample was PBMCs, taken before TCRalphabeta/CD19-depleted stem cell transplant. The origin of the receptors is a boy between 10 and 17 years old with acute myeloid leukemia, due to receive a stem cell transplant. Both conserved end residues are part of each CDR3. The order of the fields is clone size, J gene, V gene, CDR3 protein. Clone size is given for some rows only: seen once, a few or many times, or a class if the clone is expanded.

many,TRBJ1-2,TRBV12-3/TRBV12-4,CASSPPVGSGYTF
many,TRBJ2-4,TRBV15,CATSRVGLGSGNIQYF
many,TRBJ1-2,TRBV12-3/TRBV12-4,CASSRTLNYGYTF
many,TRBJ2-1,TRBV24-1,CATSDPRGLAGVHNEQFF
many,TRBJ2-1,TRBV12-3/TRBV12-4,CASSLGGRVYNEQFF
many,TRBJ2-1,TRBV5-1,CASRPRIADYNEQFF
.,TRBJ2-2,TRBV7-6,CASSLFDRTGDGELFF
many,TRBJ2-3,TRBV5-6,CASNLGGARADTQYF
many,TRBJ1-1,TRBV12-3/TRBV12-4,CASLIQPGDTEAFF
many,TRBJ2-5,TRBV28,CASSSLAGRGETQYF
many,TRBJ2-1,TRBV12-3/TRBV12-4,CASSRGQVSSYNEQFF
many,TRBJ1-5,TRBV12-3/TRBV12-4,CASSPWAGGEPQHF
.,TRBJ1-4,TRBV6-5,CASSYSGANEKLFF
few,TRBJ1-1,TRBV5-1,CASTFSGQANTEAFF
many,TRBJ2-7,TRBV7-2,CASSSSTGGFNSYEQYF
few,TRBJ2-6,TRBV15,CATGTGADSGANVLTF